A selection of T cell receptor beta chains follows, all from one sample in a study of shared clonotypes between healthy human individuals. The repertoire was sequenced with immunoSEQ multiplex PCR; TCRdb's copy has only in-frame clones and lacks some. Of fewer than 2.5 million clones listed, approximately 93% are singletons. Input material: naive CD4+ T cells from PBMCs. All receptors derive from a young man in good health. Some clones in this sample may be carry-over from other donors' samples. Both conserved end residues are part of each CDR3. Where a row states a size, it is once, few, many or the class of an expanded clone; other rows omit it.

v_call	cdr3_length	clone_size	cdr3_aa
TRBV7-2	13	once	CASSLRLNYEQYF
TRBV29-1	15	NA	CSVEGDRGRIYEQYF
TRBV6-5	16	once	CASSYQGRVGQETQYF
TRBV19	16	NA	CASSMTAGAGRETQYF
TRBV11-3	14	NA	CASSLGALTGELFF
TRBV11-2	14	NA	CASSLARALETQYF
TRBV6-1	15	NA	CATELRTPRGTEAFF
TRBV9	15	NA	CASSVGRGGWETQYF
TRBV18	18	once	CASSPLGTGAGEYSEAFF
TRBV19	17	NA	CASSMRLAGILTDTQYF
TRBV28	14	NA	CATTAPSGRIEQYF
TRBV7-3	15	once	CASSRNTGATYEQYF
TRBV27	14	NA	CASSPDRVGQPQHF
TRBV27	17	NA	CASSRTILAGGPYEQYF
TRBV19	15	NA	CASSAGPGQQETQYF
TRBV20-1	11	NA	CSAAQGNIQYF
TRBV5-1	16	once	CASSPAPGLESYEQYF
TRBV28	20	NA	CASSLSVGLAGGPNTGELFF
TRBV28	14	NA	CASIPGGVYNEQFF
TRBV5-8	16	NA	CASSLWNGGGNYEQYF
TRBV28	14	NA	CARTRGGDTGELFF
TRBV2	13	once	CASTLEAGGEQYF
TRBV28	14	NA	CASSVGSNTGELFF
TRBV30	13	NA	CAWGRESPLSYTF
TRBV28	15	NA	CASSLFPSSYNEQFF
TRBV28	16	NA	CASSIRLARGTDTQYF
TRBV2	11	NA	CASGTTDTQYF
TRBV10-3	12	once	CATGQGADEQYF
TRBV30	11	NA	CAYFTGNEQFF
TRBV5-1	15	NA	CASSVRTSGSREQYF